This record concerns one TCR beta chain sequence. This clonotype was found many times. No antigen is known for it. Base quality data are lacking; no much larger clone is found one base away. The sample originates from a study of early T cells in non-severe SARS-CoV-2 infection (dated by TCRdb to 2020 to 2023). As for the study more broadly: Bulk RNA from unsorted whole blood was used for TCR sequencing, so alpha and beta chains could not be paired. Summary of the overall study and its limitations: VDJdb matching was skewed toward anti-spike CD8 responses and likely underestimated virus-specific expansions, missing private and CD4 specificities.

Libraries were constructed by 5' RACE. The sequencing machine was a NextSeq 500. Unique molecular identifiers were attached to individual cDNA molecules in the TCR library protocol so that sequencing error and PCR bias could be corrected. TCR alpha and beta chains were both sequenced, and the abundances of alpha and beta sequences in each sample were closely correlated with each other. On the study's bioinformatics: Decombinator V4 was used to perform V gene, J gene and CDR3 annotation of TCR sequences. Expanded TCRs were defined as changing significantly between any two time points under a Poisson model with p below 0.0001. Abundances of TCRs were expressed as counts per million after normalisation to the total number of TCRs sequenced in each sample. VDJdb, accessed 1 November 2021, was searched for CMV, EBV and SARS-CoV-2 annotated TCRs, with TCRs annotated for multiple antigens excluded. The public reads were quality trimmed at Q25 with fastp and then assembled into clones with MiXCR by TCRdb, keeping productive beta chains. Duplicate CDR3 protein sequences are folded into a single record with the most common DNA and genes. In this record, the V and J calls reflect TCRdb's handling and not the investigators' own analysis. The sample table holds about 40,000 distinct CDR3 sequences, of which about 4.9% were seen once. The top ten constitute approximately 4.8% of the sample.

This was a case-control study nested in a cohort of healthcare workers in London, UK, who had nasopharyngeal swab PCR tests and blood samples taken every week. Between 23 and 31 March 2020, the week of the UK lockdown, healthcare workers were enrolled and then followed up weekly for as long as 16 weeks. This receptor was taken from an adult who was a healthcare worker with PCR-confirmed SARS-CoV-2 infection or an uninfected control (not recorded which). Sequenced sample: whole blood.

The CDR3 reads CASSFGTGMNTEAFF. The DNA sequence is given as TGTGCCAGCTCGTTCGGGACAGGAATGAACACTGAAGCTTTCTTT. The V gene is TRBV18 and the J gene is TRBJ1-1, with 8 central nucleotides matching TRBD1. The CDR3 runs 15 amino acids, cysteine and phenylalanine included. The retained sequence is limited to the CDR3, 45 bases, with the frame set at the first base. At the junction V is shortened by 6 bases and J by 0 bases; bases outside the gene matches: 6. The germline V gene gives CDR1 as KGHSH and CDR2 as LQKENI.